These 27 T cell receptor beta chains came from one sample sequenced in a study of regulatory T cells in long-lasting Graves disease. As for time point: newly diagnosed GD, antithyroid drugs for less than 3 months. After RNA was extracted from PBMCs, the TCR library was made from it. CDR3-region Arm-PCR and iRepertoire HTBI primers produced the TCR beta libraries. One entry per CDR3 protein results from TCRdb running MiXCR on the multiplex PCR reads. Of around 250,000 distinct CDR3 sequences listed, roughly 18% are singletons. A further study also used this sample, focusing on T cells in Graves' hyperthyroidism and ophthalmopathy.

This material consisted of peripheral blood mononuclear cells (PBMCs), taken at new diagnosis, from a patient treated with antithyroid drugs. These receptors were taken from a woman aged 25-40 years with Graves disease.

This clonotype was detected ten times or more. The gene calls are TRBV12-3 or TRBV12-4 and TRBJ2-7; D is ambiguous. The CDR3 runs 15 residues. Trimming took 7 bases from V and 4 from J, leaving 20 bases between them. CDR3 sequence reads: CASTITGVIGYEQYF. The CDR3 DNA reads TGTGCCAGCACTATCACTGGTGTGATCGGGTACGAGCAGTACTTC.

Ten or more counts support this clonotype. V and J are TRBV7-8 and TRBJ1-2; D is undetermined. The V end was cut by 1 base, the J end by 5 bases, with 14 bases between. Per the germline V gene, CDR1 is SGHVS and CDR2 is FQNEAQ. The CDR3 sequence is 15 residues long. The CDR3, as DNA: TGTGCCAGCAGCTTAGAGGGCCGAATGGGATATGGCTACACCTTC. It encodes CASSLEGRMGYGYTF.

This clonotype appeared many times. The rearrangement uses TRBV9 and TRBJ2-2; D uncertain. From germline, CDR1 is SGDLS and CDR2 YYNGEE. Deletions cut 2 bases from V and 5 bases from J, with 13 bases between. The CDR3 sequence is 15 residues long. In nucleotides, the CDR3 is TGTGCCAGCAGCGTGGCTACAACGAGGACCGGGGAGCTGTTTTTT. It is translated as CASSVATTRTGELFF.

This clonotype was seen many times. The chain is built from TRBV12-3 or TRBV12-4 and TRBJ2-5; 10 nucleotides match TRBD2. Trimming removed 5 bases from V and 5 bases from J; junction bases left unmatched: 17. The CDR3 has 18 residues. For the CDR3, the DNA is TGTGCCAGCAGTCCACAGCCGTTGTCTAGCGGGGGCGGTGAGACCCAGTACTTC. Its protein product is CASSPQPLSSGGGETQYF.

This clonotype was recorded at least ten times. The V and J genes are TRBV9 and TRBJ1-1, with D possibly matching TRBD1 (5 bases). Germline-derived CDR1 and CDR2 are SGDLS and YYNGEE. The CDR3 extends over 15 amino acids. V gave up 3 bases and J gave up 1 base, with 13 bases separating them. Written as DNA, the CDR3 is TGTGCCAGCAGCGCTCGACAGTCTCAGAACACTGAAGCTTTCTTT. Amino acids: CASSARQSQNTEAFF. Full variable domain (missing parts from reference TRBV9 and TRBJ1-1): DSGVTQTPKHLITATGQRVTLRCSPRSGDLSVYWYQQSLDQGLQFLIQYYNGEERAKGNILERFSAQQFPDLHSELNLSSLELGDSALYFCASSARQSQNTEAFFGQGTRLTVV.

The genes are TRBV5-5 and TRBJ2-7; 11 bases are a match to TRBD2. Per the germline V gene, CDR1 is SGHKS and CDR2 is YYEKEE (reference sequence). This CDR3 has 17 amino acids. Trimming cost V 2 bases and J 0 bases; bases outside gene matches: 7. The CDR3 nucleotides are TGTGCCAGCAGCTTACTAGCGGGGGACTCCAGCTCCTACGAGCAGTACTTC. Translated, it gives CASSLLAGDSSSYEQYF. Full variable domain (rest looked up from reference TRBV5-5 and TRBJ2-7): DAGVTQSPTHLIKTRGQQVTLRCSPISGHKSVSWYQQVLGQGPQFIFQYYEKEERGRGNFPDRFSARQFPNYSSELNVNALLLGDSALYLCASSLLAGDSSSYEQYFGPGTRLTVT.

This clonotype was seen repeatedly, ten times or more. The rearrangement joins TRBV29-1 to TRBJ2-5; D unclear. CDR3 size: 13 residues. Trimming took off 1 base at V and 6 bases at J, with 12 bases between the two ends. In germline, CDR1 is SQVTM, CDR2 ANQGSEA. CDR3 in DNA: TGCAGCGTTGAAGCGGCGCAGGTACAGACCCAGTACTTC. Encoded protein: CSVEAAQVQTQYF.

The CDR3 DNA reads TGTGCCAGCAGCAAAGGGGGAGGAGGGACCGGGGAGCTGTTTTTT. This gives the protein CASSKGGGGTGELFF. The genes are TRBV7-2 and TRBJ2-2; D could derive from TRBD1 or TRBD2 (6 bases each). Trimming pared 5 bases from V and 5 bases from J, leaving 15 bases between. The CDR3 totals 15 residues. Looked up from germline, CDR1 is SGHTA and CDR2 is FQGNSA.

This clonotype has only one observation. A far larger clone lies a single base away; this is likely a read error. The CDR3 nucleotides are TGTGCCAGCAGTGAAGAGGGAGTGTCCTACAATGAGCAGTACTTC. Residues: CASSEEGVSYNEQYF. The chain recombines TRBV12-3 or TRBV12-4 with TRBJ2-1; possible D gene TRBD2, 5 bases. Judging by the DNA end, TRBJ2-7 fits better; the J call may be wrong. The CDR3 is 15 residues long.

This clonotype was picked up many times. The rearrangement uses TRBV20-1 and TRBJ2-1; D gene unclear. There are 13 residues in the CDR3. Germline CDR1 is DFQATT and CDR2 is SNEGSKA (reference sequence). Trimming left V 1 base short and J 8 bases short, with 12 bases between. Here the CDR3 reads CSARVGGWDEQFF. As DNA, the CDR3 is TGCAGTGCTAGAGTAGGTGGGTGGGATGAGCAGTTCTTC.

The V call is TRBV3-1, the J call TRBJ2-1; D is uncertain. The CDR3 contains 13 residues. V dropped 0 bases and J dropped 8 bases, with 8 bases sitting between them. Germline CDR1 LGHDT, CDR2 YNNKEL (reference sequence). The CDR3 DNA is TGTGCCAGCAGCCAAGATCCGATCGATGAGCAGTTCTTC. Its translation is CASSQDPIDEQFF.

This clonotype was found many times. The chain is built from TRBV18 and TRBJ2-3; D is unclear. This CDR3 has 15 residues. The V end was cut by 3 bases, the J end by 2 bases, with 12 bases between. Germline CDR1 is KGHSH and CDR2 is LQKENI. The CDR3 loop reads CASSPWTENTDTQYF. The CDR3 DNA follows: TGTGCCAGCTCACCCTGGACGGAGAACACAGATACGCAGTATTTT.

This clonotype was recorded at least ten times. J is TRBJ1-2 and V is TRBV25-1; 10 bases line up with TRBD1. The V gene's germline CDR1 is MGHDK and CDR2 SYGVNS. There are 16 residues in the CDR3. Losses at the gene ends were 8 bases for V and 2 bases for J; bases not matched to a gene: 11. CDR3 bases: TGTGCCAGCCCCAACCCCCGGGACAGGGGAAACTATGGCTACACCTTC. Translating it yields CASPNPRDRGNYGYTF.

This clonotype was observed at least ten times. The chain uses TRBV11-2 and TRBJ2-7; TRBD1 aligns across 10 bases. Germline CDR1 SGHAT, CDR2 FQNNGV. The CDR3 length is 13 residues. With 4 bases clipped from V and 4 bases from J, the junction kept 1 base outside the gene matches. This chain's CDR3 is CASSSDRGYEQYF. As DNA, the CDR3 is TGTGCCAGCAGCTCGGACAGGGGGTACGAGCAGTACTTC.

The table lists this clonotype with many counts. The CDR3 loop is CASSEVGNTEAFF. CDR3 sequence (DNA): TGTGCCAGCAGCGAGGTGGGGAACACTGAAGCTTTCTTT. The chain employs TRBV11-2 and TRBJ1-1; D remains unclear. Trimming pared 5 bases from V and 1 base from J, leaving 8 bases between. The V gene's germline CDR1 is SGHAT and CDR2 FQNNGV. CDR3 length: 13 residues. Full variable domain (outside the CDR3, taken from reference TRBV11-2 and TRBJ1-1): EAGVAQSPRYKIIEKRQSVAFWCNPISGHATLYWYQQILGQGPKLLIQFQNNGVVDDSQLPKDRFSAERLKGVDSTLKIQPAKLEDSAVYLCASSEVGNTEAFFGQGTRLTVV.

The chain couples TRBV6-4 to TRBJ2-5; 9 bases fit TRBD2. With V trimmed by 5 bases and J by 3 bases, 13 bases remained unmatched. The CDR3 contains 17 residues. The V gene's germline CDR1 is MRHNA and CDR2 SNTAGT. The CDR3 nucleotides read TGTGCCAGCAGTTACAGGCTAGCGGGGCCCACCGAAGAGACCCAGTACTTC. This translates into CASSYRLAGPTEETQYF.

The chain recombines TRBV7-2 with TRBJ2-7, with D perhaps TRBD1 or TRBD2 (5 bases each). Germline lookup yields CDR1 SGHTA and CDR2 FQGNSA. CDR3 length: 14 amino acids. Between the trimmed V and J ends, which lost 5 bases and 4 bases, there was a span of 15 bases. The CDR3 spells CASSLSLREYEQYF. In DNA, the CDR3 is TGTGCCAGCAGCCTAAGCCTCAGGGAGTACGAGCAGTACTTC.

This clonotype was observed at least ten times. V and J are TRBV2 and TRBJ2-4; possible D gene TRBD2, 6 bases. The CDR3 has 17 residues. The ends were cut back, 5 bases at V and 0 bases at J, with 17 bases in the middle. CDR1 SNHLY and CDR2 FYNNEI come from the germline V gene. The CDR3 bases are TGTGCCAGCAGTACCCCCCGAGGCGGGGAAGCCAAAAACATTCAGTACTTC. Its protein product is CASSTPRGGEAKNIQYF. The variable domain in full, completed from reference TRBV2 and TRBJ2-4, reads EPEVTQTPSHQVTQMGQEVILRCVPISNHLYFYWYRQILGQKVEFLVSFYNNEISEKSEIFDDQFSVERPDGSNFTLKIRSTKLEDSAMYFCASSTPRGGEAKNIQYFGAGTRLSVL.

This clonotype was seen repeatedly, ten times or more. V usage is TRBV12-3 or TRBV12-4 and J usage is TRBJ2-1, with 7 bases that match TRBD1. Unmatched junction bases numbered 8, after V lost 5 bases and J lost 4 bases. The CDR3 has 15 amino acids. CDR3 amino acids: CASSQSQGDYNEQFF. The CDR3 region has the DNA TGTGCCAGCAGTCAATCCCAGGGGGATTACAATGAGCAGTTCTTC.

A word on this clonotype: A read error may produce the germline difference seen at one junction end. This chain links TRBV5-1 with TRBJ1-2; TRBD1 is a possible D gene (5 bases). This CDR3 spans 17 amino acids. In germline, CDR1 is SGHRS, CDR2 YFSETQ. CDR3 region: CASSLASRGKRGYGYTF. Written as DNA, the CDR3 is TGTGCCAGCAGCTTGGCCTCGCGTGGGAAGAGGGGCTATGGCTACACCTTC. The full variable domain, completed using reference TRBV5-1 and TRBJ1-2, is KAGVTQTPRYLIKTRGQQVTLSCSPISGHRSVSWYQQTPGQGLQFLFEYFSETQRNKGNFPGRFSGRQFSNSRSEMNVSTLELGDSALYLCASSLASRGKRGYGYTFGSGTRLTVV.

This clonotype was seen repeatedly, ten times or more. The V gene is TRBV9, the J gene TRBJ1-2, with TRBD1 matching over 7 bases. This CDR3 comprises 18 residues. Germline CDR1 and CDR2: SGDLS and YYNGEE. Trimming cost V 4 bases and J 4 bases; bases outside gene matches: 19. The CDR3 loop reads CASSPQLRSGTARYGYTF. For the CDR3, the DNA is TGTGCCAGCAGCCCCCAACTGAGGTCCGGGACAGCCCGCTATGGCTACACCTTC.

As for this clonotype: A single base is all that separates this from a far larger clone, so a read error is likely. The chain has TRBV18 and TRBJ2-1; D not certain. CDR1 and CDR2 (germline): KGHSH, LQKENI. V was shortened by 5 bases and J by 10 bases, with 15 bases between the two germline ends. The CDR3 has 13 residues. CDR3 nucleotide sequence: TGTGCCAGCTCAGCCCTACGGACGTACGAGCAGTTCTTC. Translating it yields CASSALRTYEQFF.

This clonotype was counted many times. The V gene is TRBV7-3, the J gene TRBJ2-3, with no clear D. Trimming left V 2 bases short and J 0 bases short, with 9 bases between. CDR1 SGHTA and CDR2 FQGTGA come from the germline V gene. CDR3 length equals 15 residues. CDR3 sequence (DNA): TGTGCCAGCAGCTTAGGCGGCAGGAGCACAGATACGCAGTATTTT. Amino acids: CASSLGGRSTDTQYF. The variable domain in full, completed from reference TRBV7-3 and TRBJ2-3, reads GAGVSQTPSNKVTEKGKYVELRCDPISGHTALYWYRQSLGQGPEFLIYFQGTGAADDSGLPNDRFFAVRPEGSVSTLKIQRTERGDSAVYLCASSLGGRSTDTQYFGPGTRLTVL.

This clonotype has at least ten counts. This chain uses TRBV14 with TRBJ1-1; D possibly corresponds to TRBD1 (6 bases). The CDR3 consists of 12 residues. The V end lost 1 base, the J end lost 9 bases, and 9 bases lay between the germline ends. Germline lookup yields CDR1 SGHDN and CDR2 FVKESK. The CDR3 spells CASSQGDRQAFF. As DNA, the CDR3 is TGTGCCAGCAGCCAAGGCGACAGGCAAGCTTTCTTT.

This clonotype occurred many times. V and J are TRBV19 and TRBJ1-6; D not certain. Trimming cost V 0 bases and J 10 bases, with 22 bases left between them. Germline V gives CDR1 LNHDA, CDR2 SQIVND (reference sequence). The CDR3 totals 18 residues. CDR3 in amino acids: CASSIDPWVTRGSSPLHF. As DNA, the CDR3 is TGTGCCAGTAGTATAGATCCGTGGGTAACACGGGGATCCTCACCCCTCCACTTT.

This clonotype occurred many times. V usage is TRBV2 and J usage is TRBJ1-5; D unresolved. CDR3 length: 15 amino acids. V was clipped by 2 bases and J by 6 bases, with 14 bases between them. Germline V gives CDR1 SNHLY, CDR2 FYNNEI. The chain's CDR3 is CASSEIRGLTQPQHF. CDR3 bases: TGTGCCAGCAGTGAAATCCGCGGCTTAACTCAGCCCCAGCATTTT.

Ten or more counts support this clonotype. The gene calls are TRBV6-4 and TRBJ1-3; D gene ambiguous. The ends were cut back, 7 bases at V and 8 bases at J, with 15 bases in the middle. This CDR3 is 13 amino acids long. CDR1 and CDR2 (germline): MRHNA, SNTAGT. CDR3: CASTTNGVDTIYF. In DNA, the CDR3 is TGTGCCAGCACCACTAACGGGGTCGACACCATATATTTT.